The next 27 T cell receptor beta chains were all read from a single sample in a study of cytomegalovirus exposure and HLA in healthy donors. Profiled with immunoSEQ multiplex PCR; TCRdb holds only in-frame clones, not every one. Altogether around 62,000 clones are present, 80% to 90% being singletons, with the ten largest covering 1.7%. The specimen was PBMCs. The receptors derive from a woman younger than 30 in good health and CMV-seronegative.

The rearrangement joins TRBV28 to TRBJ2-7, with TRBD2 as a possible D gene (6 bases). V dropped 3 bases and J dropped 2 bases, with 14 bases sitting between them. The germline V gene has CDR1 MDHEN and CDR2 SYDVKM. This CDR3 has 15 residues. As DNA, the CDR3 is TGTGCCAGCAGTTTCGGCGGGGTAAAGACCTACGAGCAGTACTTC. This gives the protein CASSFGGVKTYEQYF.

This chain uses TRBV2 with TRBJ2-1; 7 bases fit TRBD2. The V gene end was trimmed by 0 bases and the J gene end by 3 bases; junction bases not matched to a gene: 17. Per the germline V gene, CDR1 is SNHLY and CDR2 is FYNNEI. The CDR3 has 20 residues. The DNA of the CDR3 is TGTGCCAGCAGTGAAGCGCTCGGGGGGAGGGCTATCCGATTCTACAATGAGCAGTTCTTC. Amino acids: CASSEALGGRAIRFYNEQFF.

This clone was counted between two and nine times. This rearrangement joins TRBV27 to TRBJ1-2; weak D call: TRBD1 (5 bases). Germline V CDR1 and CDR2: MNHEY, SMNVEV (reference sequence). V lost 2 bases, J lost 2 bases, and 15 bases lay in between. The CDR3 contains 16 residues. CDR3 protein: CASSLNKGLWNYGYTF. For the CDR3, the DNA is TGTGCCAGCAGTTTAAATAAGGGGCTTTGGAACTATGGCTACACCTTC.

The chain couples TRBV5-6 to TRBJ2-7; D gene unclear. The length of the CDR3 is 13 residues. Trimming removed 4 bases from V and 0 bases from J, with 8 bases in between. CDR1 SGHDT and CDR2 YYEEEE come from the germline V gene. Here the CDR3 DNA reads TGTGCCAGCAGCCGGGTAGACTCCTACGAGCAGTACTTC. Translation: CASSRVDSYEQYF.

The gene calls are TRBV2 and TRBJ1-6; 8 positions agree with TRBD1. Germline CDR1 and CDR2: SNHLY and FYNNEI. This CDR3 has 13 residues. After removal of 11 bases from V and 7 bases from J, the junction contained 7 bases not matched to a gene. As DNA, the CDR3 is TGTGCCGGGAACCCAGGGGGCAATTCACCCCTCCACTTT. Residues: CAGNPGGNSPLHF.

CDR3 protein: CASSKTGILVGELFF. As DNA, the CDR3 is TGTGCCAGCAGTAAAACAGGGATACTCGTCGGGGAGCTGTTTTTT. The gene calls are TRBV6-5 and TRBJ2-2; D perhaps matches TRBD1 (6 bases). Germline values: CDR1 MNHEY, CDR2 SVGAGI. Trimming removed 5 bases at V and 7 bases at J, with 17 bases between. This CDR3 has 15 amino acids.

The V call is TRBV6-5, the J call TRBJ2-4; 7 bases are shared with TRBD2. Germline CDR1 MNHEY, CDR2 SVGAGI. The CDR3 contains 14 residues. With 2 bases clipped from V and 8 bases from J, the junction kept 6 bases outside the gene matches. DNA of the CDR3: TGTGCCAGCAGTTACGCGGGGGATGGGGACATTCAGTACTTC. Amino acids: CASSYAGDGDIQYF.

V usage is TRBV5-8 and J usage is TRBJ1-5; weak D call: TRBD1 (6 bases). The V gene lost 0 bases and the J gene lost 4 bases, with 8 bases spanning the gap. The V gene's germline CDR1 is SGHTS and CDR2 YDEGEE. The CDR3 sequence is 14 residues long. The CDR3 spells CASSLVGGNQPQHF. CDR3 nucleotides: TGTGCCAGCAGCTTGGTAGGGGGAAATCAGCCCCAGCATTTT.

The rearrangement uses TRBV6-5 and TRBJ2-2; TRBD2 is a possible D gene (6 bases). V was shortened by 2 bases and J by 3 bases, with 13 bases between the two germline ends. The CDR3 contains 16 residues. Germline V gene lookup returns CDR1 MNHEY and CDR2 SVGAGI. CDR3: CASSYAGQIDTGELFF. The CDR3 bases are TGTGCCAGCAGTTACGCGGGGCAAATAGACACCGGGGAGCTGTTTTTT.

V gene TRBV7-8 combines with J gene TRBJ2-1; 8 bases map to TRBD2. The CDR3 consists of 17 residues. V lost 2 bases and J lost 5; bases outside the gene matches: 11. The germline V gene encodes CDR1 SGHVS and CDR2 FQNEAQ. CDR3 region: CASSLRVSGSNHNEQFF. The CDR3 DNA is TGTGCCAGCAGCTTAAGGGTCAGCGGGAGCAATCACAATGAGCAGTTCTTC. Full variable domain (outside the CDR3, taken from reference TRBV7-8 and TRBJ2-1): GAGVSQSPRYKVAKRGQDVALRCDPISGHVSLFWYQQALGQGPEFLTYFQNEAQLDKSGLPSDRFFAERPEGSVSTLKIQRTQQEDSAVYLCASSLRVSGSNHNEQFFGPGTRLTVL.

The J gene is TRBJ2-7, the V gene TRBV7-3; 10 bases are a match to TRBD1. Trimming cost V 5 bases and J 4 bases; bases outside gene matches: 2. Germline CDR1 is SGHTA and CDR2 is FQGTGA. CDR3 size: 13 residues. The CDR3 spells CASSRGQGYEQYF. DNA of the CDR3: TGTGCCAGCAGCCGGGGACAGGGGTACGAGCAGTACTTC.

The chain employs TRBV7-9 and TRBJ1-1; D may be TRBD1 (6 bases). V was cut by 1 base and J by 5 bases, with 17 bases left in between. This CDR3 region has 16 residues. CDR1 SEHNR and CDR2 FQNEAQ come from the germline V gene (reference sequence). The CDR3 coding sequence is TGTGCCAGCAGCTTAGAGTCGGGGGGCGCGGAAACTGAAGCTTTCTTT. Translation: CASSLESGGAETEAFF.

This clone was detected only a few times. This sequence joins TRBV5-8 and TRBJ2-2; a weak D match, TRBD1 (7 bases). The CDR3 spans 14 residues. Per the germline V gene, CDR1 is SGHTS and CDR2 is YDEGEE. The V gene lost 6 bases and the J gene lost 9 bases, with 18 bases spanning the gap. The CDR3 region has the DNA TGTGCCAGCATGCGGGACAGAGGACACCGGGAGCTGTTTTTT. It encodes CASMRDRGHRELFF.

The chain carries TRBV19 and TRBJ2-2; maybe TRBD2 (6 bases). Germline CDR1 is LNHDA and CDR2 is SQIVND (reference sequence). CDR3 length: 12 amino acids. V was trimmed by 4 bases and J by 6 bases, leaving 6 bases between them. The chain's CDR3 is CASSRGAGELFF. In DNA form, the CDR3 reads TGTGCCAGTAGTAGGGGGGCCGGGGAGCTGTTTTTT.

Here the CDR3 DNA reads TGTGCCAGCAGCGAGTACGGCCGGGAGTGGGATGAGCAGTTCTTC. Translating it yields CASSEYGREWDEQFF. V is TRBV6-5 and J is TRBJ2-1; TRBD2 might be the D (6 bases). Trimming removed 6 bases at V and 8 bases at J, with 20 bases between. The CDR3 covers 15 residues. CDR1 and CDR2 (germline): MNHEY, SVGAGI.

This clone occurred once. This sequence joins TRBV11-2 and TRBJ2-1, with D hard to call. Trimming pared 4 bases from V and 6 bases from J, leaving 7 bases between. Germline lookup yields CDR1 SGHAT and CDR2 FQNNGV. CDR3 length: 12 amino acids. CDR3 sequence: CASSSWANEQFF. CDR3 sequence (DNA): TGTGCCAGCAGCTCCTGGGCCAATGAGCAGTTCTTC.

This chain connects TRBV7-8 to TRBJ2-7; 11 positions match TRBD2. The CDR3 extends over 15 amino acids. Per the germline V gene, CDR1 is SGHVS and CDR2 is FQNEAQ. The junction had 8 bases not matched to a gene; V was cut back by 5 bases and J by 5 bases. CDR3 in amino acids: CASSPRLAGKNEQYF. In DNA form, the CDR3 reads TGTGCCAGCAGCCCGCGACTAGCGGGGAAAAACGAGCAGTACTTC.

The chain joins TRBV9 to TRBJ2-7; the match to TRBD2 covers 10 bases. This CDR3 region has 17 residues. From germline, CDR1 is SGDLS and CDR2 YYNGEE. V dropped 0 bases and J dropped 3; count of bases not matched to a gene: 9. CDR3 bases: TGTGCCAGCAGCGTAGGAGGGGCGACTAGCGGGTACTACGAGCAGTACTTC. Its protein is CASSVGGATSGYYEQYF.

The chain employs TRBV4-3 and TRBJ2-7; 7 bases map to TRBD1. The length of the CDR3 is 16 residues. Losses at the gene ends were 0 bases for V and 3 bases for J; bases not matched to a gene: 8. CDR1 is LGHNA and CDR2 is YSLEER in the germline V gene. Written as DNA, the CDR3 is TGCGCCAGCAGCCAAGACCTAGGACAGGATTACTACGAGCAGTACTTC. Residues: CASSQDLGQDYYEQYF.

V is TRBV20-1 and J is TRBJ1-2; tentative D call: TRBD1 (6 bases). The CDR3 consists of 11 residues. The germline CDR1 and CDR2 sequences are DFQATT and SNEGSKA (reference sequence). Trimming took off 1 base at V and 8 bases at J, with 8 bases between the two ends. The CDR3 is CSARAGDGYTF. Here the CDR3 DNA reads TGCAGTGCTAGAGCAGGGGACGGCTACACCTTC.

CDR3 DNA sequence: TGTGCCATCAGAGACAATAGGGCAGGAGGGACTGAAGCTTTCTTT. It translates to CAIRDNRAGGTEAFF. The genes are TRBV10-3 and TRBJ1-1; D gene ambiguous. The CDR3 is 15 residues long. Germline values: CDR1 ENHRY, CDR2 SYGVKD. Trimming took 6 bases from V and 5 from J, leaving 19 bases between them.

The J gene is TRBJ1-2, the V gene TRBV9, with 7 bases aligning to TRBD1. Germline lookup yields CDR1 SGDLS and CDR2 YYNGEE. The CDR3 length is 17 residues. The junction had 8 bases not matched to a gene; V was cut back by 0 bases and J by 0 bases. The CDR3 loop reads CASSVVGEGASNYGYTF. In DNA form, the CDR3 reads TGTGCCAGCAGCGTAGTAGGTGAGGGGGCTTCTAACTATGGCTACACCTTC.

The chain joins TRBV9 to TRBJ2-5; D might be TRBD2 (7 bases). V shed 4 bases and J shed 3 bases, with 25 bases lying between them. Germline CDR1 is SGDLS and CDR2 is YYNGEE. This CDR3 spans 18 amino acids. The CDR3 loop is CASSPLLRGQTDEETQYF. CDR3 DNA sequence: TGTGCCAGCAGCCCCCTGCTGCGGGGGCAAACCGATGAAGAGACCCAGTACTTC.

The chain is built from TRBV11-3 and TRBJ2-5; 12 positions agree with TRBD1. Germline V lookup: CDR1 SGHNT, CDR2 YENEEA. CDR3 length: 17 amino acids. The ends lost 3 bases at V and 3 bases at J; junction bases unmatched: 8. This CDR3 is CASSFGGGTGGEETQYF. The CDR3 bases are TGTGCCAGCAGCTTTGGCGGCGGGACAGGGGGCGAAGAGACCCAGTACTTC.

The chain couples TRBV6-5 to TRBJ2-1; 7 bases map to TRBD2. The V gene's germline CDR1 is MNHEY and CDR2 SVGAGI. The CDR3 runs to 15 residues. V shed 2 bases and J 3 bases; nucleotides not matched to a gene: 4. CDR3 nucleotides: TGTGCCAGCAGTTACGCGGGGACTAACTACAATGAGCAGTTCTTC. Translated: CASSYAGTNYNEQFF.

V and J are TRBV15 and TRBJ1-5; maybe TRBD1 (5 bases). The CDR3 length is 16 residues. In germline, CDR1 is LNHNV, CDR2 YYDKDF (reference sequence). The V end was cut by 3 bases, the J end by 7 bases, with 19 bases between. CDR3 in amino acids: CATSSDQRGSFQPQHF. CDR3 in DNA: TGTGCCACCAGCAGTGATCAGCGGGGCTCATTCCAGCCCCAGCATTTT. The full variable domain, completed using reference TRBV15 and TRBJ1-5, is DAMVIQNPRYQVTQFGKPVTLSCSQTLNHNVMYWYQQKSSQAPKLLFHYYDKDFNNEADTPDNFQSRRPNTSFCFLDIRSPGLGDTAMYLCATSSDQRGSFQPQHFGDGTRLSIL.

This chain links TRBV4-3 with TRBJ2-1; maybe TRBD1 (6 bases). V lost 0 bases and J 0 bases, leaving 15 bases between the germline ends. CDR3 length: 18 residues. Germline lookup yields CDR1 LGHNA and CDR2 YSLEER. The CDR3 region is CASSQDAPDSISYNEQFF. The CDR3 DNA sequence: TGCGCCAGCAGCCAAGATGCCCCGGACAGCATCTCCTACAATGAGCAGTTCTTC.